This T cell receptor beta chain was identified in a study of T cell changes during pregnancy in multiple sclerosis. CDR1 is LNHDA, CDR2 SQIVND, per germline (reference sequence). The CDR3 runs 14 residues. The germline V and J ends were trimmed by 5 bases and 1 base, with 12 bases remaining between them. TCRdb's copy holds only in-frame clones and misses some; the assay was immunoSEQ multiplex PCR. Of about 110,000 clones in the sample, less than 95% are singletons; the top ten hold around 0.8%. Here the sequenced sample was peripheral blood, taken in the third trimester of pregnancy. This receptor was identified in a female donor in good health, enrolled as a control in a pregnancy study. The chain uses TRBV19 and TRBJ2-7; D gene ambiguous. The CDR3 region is CASSFGQFSYEQYF. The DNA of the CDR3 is TGTGCCAGTAGTTTTGGCCAGTTTTCCTACGAGCAGTACTTC.